These 31 T cell receptor beta chains were sequenced from one sample in a study of post-analysis software for immune sequencing data. Presence of unique molecular identifiers characterized the TCR beta cDNA libraries. MiXCR was run by TCRdb on the PCR reads, yielding one entry per CDR3 protein. This table has about 540,000 distinct CDR3 sequences, about a third appearing once. Their specific antigens are unknown. Study-level findings and limits: Elevated frequency relative to controls characterized several TRBV segments in patients, TRBV5-6, TRBV5-1 and TRBV20-1 among them.

The sequenced sample was blood. The receptors were gathered from a girl aged 2-17 years with multiple sclerosis.

The V and J genes are TRBV9 and TRBJ1-1; 10 nucleotides match TRBD1. CDR1 is SGDLS and CDR2 is YYNGEE in the germline V gene. This CDR3 contains 18 residues. J lost 4 bases, V lost 4 bases, and 16 bases had no gene match. This CDR3 reads CASSTAPARTGGSTEAFF. The DNA of the CDR3 is TGTGCCAGCAGCACAGCACCCGCGCGGACAGGGGGATCCACTGAAGCTTTCTTT.

CDR3 coding DNA: TGTGCCAGCAGAGACCGGGATACTCTAGCCCGTAGGACCAAAAACATTCAGTACTTC. Residues: CASRDRDTLARRTKNIQYF. This sequence joins TRBV2 and TRBJ2-4; D is possibly TRBD2 (5 bases). V was cut by 6 bases and J by 2 bases, with 26 bases left in between. The CDR3 runs to 19 residues. Germline-derived CDR1 and CDR2 are SNHLY and FYNNEI.

This clonotype was recorded at least ten times. The chain combines TRBV29-1 with TRBJ2-3, with 7 bases matching TRBD1. The V gene's germline CDR1 is SQVTM and CDR2 ANQGSEA. This CDR3 is built from 13 residues. V dropped 4 bases and J dropped 4; count of bases not matched to a gene: 5. DNA for the CDR3: TGCAGCGTTGGACAGGGACGGTCAGATACGCAGTATTTT. As protein: CSVGQGRSDTQYF.

The chain combines TRBV7-9 with TRBJ1-4; unclear D gene. The CDR3 runs 15 residues. V lost 5 bases to trimming and J lost 8 bases, with 18 bases between them. Germline CDR1 reads SEHNR; CDR2 reads FQNEAQ (reference sequence). The CDR3 DNA is TGTGCCAGCAGCACCGGCCGGGCTGCGAACGAAAAACTGTTTTTT. Translation: CASSTGRAANEKLFF.

The CDR3 sequence is CASSSRVGAGITEAFF. CDR3 DNA: TGTGCCAGCAGCTCCCGTGTTGGTGCAGGGATCACTGAAGCTTTCTTT. The chain employs TRBV5-5 and TRBJ1-1; perhaps TRBD1 as D (5 bases). The V and J ends lost 3 bases and 4 bases respectively, with 19 bases between them. CDR1 and CDR2 from the germline V gene are SGHKS and YYEKEE (reference sequence). The CDR3 sequence is 16 residues long.

This clonotype came up a few times. The chain links TRBV29-1 to TRBJ2-3, with TRBD2 identical over 13 bases. Germline CDR1 reads SQVTM; CDR2 reads ANQGSEA. V lost 6 bases and J lost 0; bases outside the gene matches: 9. This CDR3 has 17 amino acids. The CDR3 spells CSVAVTSGGTSTDTQYF. The DNA of the CDR3 is TGCAGCGTCGCAGTGACTAGCGGGGGGACTAGCACAGATACGCAGTATTTT.

The gene calls are TRBV4-1 and TRBJ1-1, with D unresolved. V was pared by 1 base and J by 5 bases, with 11 bases between. This CDR3 comprises 14 residues. Germline CDR1 reads MGHRA; CDR2 reads YSYEKL. Here the CDR3 reads CASSQGPMRTEAFF. CDR3 sequence (DNA): TGCGCCAGCAGCCAAGGGCCAATGAGGACTGAAGCTTTCTTT.

Comment on this clonotype: This may be a read error, as it is one base from a much larger clone. The chain's CDR3 is CSAVSGEGTDTQYF. Written as DNA, the CDR3 is TGCAGCGCCGTCAGCGGGGAGGGCACAGATACGCAGTATTTT. The chain links TRBV29-1 to TRBJ2-3, with 7 bases identical to TRBD2. V dropped 7 bases and J dropped 1; count of bases not matched to a gene: 8. Germline V gene lookup returns CDR1 SQVTM and CDR2 ANQGSEA. The CDR3 sequence is 14 residues long.

This clonotype was counted a few times. The chain is built from TRBV6-5 and TRBJ2-7; the D is unclear. The CDR3 covers 12 residues. Germline V gene sequence: CDR1 MNHEY, CDR2 SVGAGI. The V end was cut by 9 bases, the J end by 5 bases, with 14 bases between. The CDR3 is CARPARPNEQYF. CDR3 nucleotide sequence: TGTGCCAGGCCAGCAAGACCTAACGAGCAGTACTTC.

This clonotype was observed a handful of times. The chain is built from TRBV5-1 and TRBJ2-3; a weak D match, TRBD2 (5 bases). Germline V gives CDR1 SGHRS, CDR2 YFSETQ. This CDR3 region has 13 residues. Between the trimmed V and J ends, which lost 6 bases and 2 bases, there was a span of 10 bases. The CDR3 loop reads CASNERVTDTQYF. DNA for the CDR3: TGCGCCAGCAACGAGAGGGTCACAGATACGCAGTATTTT.

The V gene is TRBV18, the J gene TRBJ2-3, with unresolved D. Germline V CDR1 and CDR2: KGHSH, LQKENI. CDR3 length: 16 amino acids. Between the trimmed V and J ends, which lost 2 bases and 0 bases, there was a span of 12 bases. The CDR3 region has the DNA TGTGCCAGCTCACCATTCCCTGCGAGGAGCACAGATACGCAGTATTTT. Protein sequence: CASSPFPARSTDTQYF.

There are many counts of this clonotype. A read error is possible here, since a much larger clone lies one base away. The chain combines TRBV15 with TRBJ2-5; 8 bases align to TRBD2. Germline V gene lookup returns CDR1 LNHNV and CDR2 YYDKDF (reference sequence). The V and J ends lost 2 bases and 5 bases, in that order; junction bases with no gene match: 13. This CDR3 has 17 amino acids. The CDR3 DNA reads TGTGCCACCAGCAGAACCTCGGGACTAGTGTATGGGGAGACCCAGTACTTC. It yields the protein CATSRTSGLVYGETQYF.

The V gene is TRBV12-3 or TRBV12-4, the J gene TRBJ2-3; 8 nucleotides align to TRBD1. The CDR3 totals 16 residues. The junction had 10 bases not matched to a gene; V was cut back by 3 bases and J by 5 bases. CDR3 coding DNA: TGTGCCAGCAGTTTTTACGGCAGGGGGCGAGGAGATACGCAGTATTTT. Residues: CASSFYGRGRGDTQYF.

CDR3 loop: CASSPDGLGGSAYGYTF. The CDR3 region has the DNA TGTGCCAGCAGCCCAGATGGGCTGGGGGGCAGTGCCTATGGCTACACCTTC. The rearrangement links TRBV13 to TRBJ1-2; possible D gene TRBD1, 6 bases. The CDR3 consists of 17 residues. Germline V gives CDR1 PRHDT, CDR2 FYEKMQ (reference sequence). V was pared by 5 bases and J by 4 bases, with 23 bases between.

The gene calls are TRBV27 and TRBJ2-6; unclear D gene. The ends were cut back, 5 bases at V and 4 bases at J, with 15 bases in the middle. Germline loops: CDR1 MNHEY, CDR2 SMNVEV (reference sequence). There are 16 residues in the CDR3. This chain's CDR3 is CASSVHGSLGANVLTF. The CDR3 DNA sequence: TGTGCCAGCAGTGTACACGGGTCTCTGGGGGCCAACGTCCTGACTTTC.

This chain joins TRBV29-1 and TRBJ2-1; D not resolved. Looked up from germline, CDR1 is SQVTM and CDR2 is ANQGSEA. This CDR3 is built from 14 residues. V lost 3 bases, J lost 0 bases, and 9 bases lay in between. The CDR3 reads CSVDSTSSYNEQFF. The CDR3 DNA reads as TGCAGCGTTGACAGCACGAGCTCCTACAATGAGCAGTTCTTC.

This clonotype was recorded a few times. The rearrangement links TRBV6-5 to TRBJ1-6; D is ambiguous. Germline CDR1 and CDR2: MNHEY and SVGAGI. This CDR3 spans 12 amino acids. Trimming stripped 2 bases from V and 7 bases from J, with 3 bases between. CDR3 region: CASSYRNSPLHF. The CDR3 DNA sequence: TGTGCCAGCAGTTACAGGAATTCACCCCTCCACTTT.

This clonotype came up many times. The genes are TRBV5-1 and TRBJ1-2; 8 bases fit TRBD1. The CDR3 extends over 17 amino acids. J was trimmed by 1 base and V by 0 bases; bases with no gene match: 8. Germline V gene sequence: CDR1 SGHRS, CDR2 YFSETQ. As DNA, the CDR3 is TGCGCCAGCAGCTTGGATCGTTTACAGGGGGTTAACTATGGCTACACCTTC. Its protein is CASSLDRLQGVNYGYTF. Drawing the rest from reference TRBV5-1 and TRBJ1-2, the complete variable domain is KAGVTQTPRYLIKTRGQQVTLSCSPISGHRSVSWYQQTPGQGLQFLFEYFSETQRNKGNFPGRFSGRQFSNSRSEMNVSTLELGDSALYLCASSLDRLQGVNYGYTFGSGTRLTVV.

This clonotype was observed a handful of times. V usage is TRBV7-8 and J usage is TRBJ1-5, with no clear D. Germline CDR1 and CDR2: SGHVS and FQNEAQ. Trimming took 1 base from V and 1 from J, leaving 14 bases between them. The CDR3 has 17 residues. CDR3 loop: CASSLGPQVLSNQPQHF. The DNA for the CDR3 is TGTGCCAGCAGCTTAGGTCCCCAGGTTTTGAGCAATCAGCCCCAGCATTTT.

A few counts support this clonotype. The V and J genes are TRBV10-3 and TRBJ2-3; maybe TRBD1 (6 bases). Germline CDR1 ENHRY, CDR2 SYGVKD. V was clipped by 2 bases and J by 2 bases, with 11 bases between them. The CDR3 totals 15 residues. The CDR3 nucleotides read TGTGCCATCAGTGAGATTGACAGGTCCACAGATACGCAGTATTTT. Protein product: CAISEIDRSTDTQYF.

This clonotype was picked up a small number of times. The rearrangement joins TRBV6-1 to TRBJ1-4; D remains unclear. Germline values: CDR1 MNHNS, CDR2 SASEGT. This CDR3 contains 14 residues. Trimming took off 2 bases at V and 8 bases at J, with 12 bases between the two ends. The CDR3: CASSESYAPEKLFF. The CDR3 nucleotides are TGTGCCAGCAGTGAATCCTACGCGCCCGAAAAACTGTTTTTT.

This rearrangement joins TRBV10-3 to TRBJ2-5; maybe TRBD1 (5 bases). CDR3 length equals 13 residues. Germline CDR1 reads ENHRY; CDR2 reads SYGVKD. Between the trimmed V and J ends, which lost 6 bases and 2 bases, there was a span of 10 bases. The CDR3 DNA sequence: TGTGCCATCAGCGACAGTTTTCAAGAGACCCAGTACTTC. The encoded protein is CAISDSFQETQYF.

This clonotype showed up just once. The rearrangement uses TRBV20-1 and TRBJ1-5; no reliable D call. CDR1 is DFQATT, CDR2 SNEGSKA, per germline (reference sequence). CDR3 length equals 13 residues. Trimming shortened V by 6 bases and J by 9 bases, and 18 bases separated the two germline ends. The CDR3 here is CSATGSTLRPQHF. Here the CDR3 DNA reads TGCAGTGCCACCGGGTCAACGTTAAGGCCCCAGCATTTT.

This clonotype has just a few counts. V usage is TRBV10-3 and J usage is TRBJ1-2; TRBD1 is a possible D gene (5 bases). V lost 11 bases, J lost 8 bases, and 27 bases lay in between. CDR1 is ENHRY, CDR2 SYGVKD, per germline. This CDR3 comprises 15 residues. In nucleotides, the CDR3 is TGTGCCTTCCATTGGGATCGGCAGGGCAGTTCGGGCTACACCTTC. This gives the protein CAFHWDRQGSSGYTF.

Only a few counts were recorded for this clonotype. The chain uses TRBV9 and TRBJ2-5; 8 bases match TRBD2. There are 16 residues in the CDR3. Germline-derived CDR1 and CDR2 are SGDLS and YYNGEE. The trim removed 4 bases at V and 2 bases at J, leaving 10 bases unmatched. CDR3 coding DNA: TGTGCCAGCAGCCCCCGTGGAGCGGGGGTTCAAGAGACCCAGTACTTC. Its protein product is CASSPRGAGVQETQYF. Based on the CDR3 plus reference TRBV9 and TRBJ2-5, the full variable domain is DSGVTQTPKHLITATGQRVTLRCSPRSGDLSVYWYQQSLDQGLQFLIQYYNGEERAKGNILERFSAQQFPDLHSELNLSSLELGDSALYFCASSPRGAGVQETQYFGPGTRLLVL.

The V call is TRBV6-5, the J call TRBJ2-3; D could derive from TRBD1 or TRBD2 (5 bases each). V lost 10 bases and J lost 2, with 10 bases in between. The CDR3 consists of 12 residues. The germline gives CDR1 MNHEY, CDR2 SVGAGI. CDR3 amino acids: CATGRYTDTQYF. For the CDR3, the DNA is TGTGCCACGGGACGTTACACAGATACGCAGTATTTT.

This clonotype has just a few counts. This sequence joins TRBV5-1 and TRBJ2-4, with 12 bases identical to TRBD1. V lost 4 bases, J lost 7 bases, and 18 bases stayed unmatched. Germline CDR1 and CDR2: SGHRS and YFSETQ. The CDR3 is made up of 19 amino acids. This CDR3 reads CASSGTGTGGDGDGNIQYF. The CDR3, as DNA: TGCGCCAGCAGCGGAACCGGGACAGGGGGCGACGGTGATGGGAACATTCAGTACTTC.

This clonotype was recorded a few times. This chain connects TRBV4-1 to TRBJ2-5, with TRBD1 matching over 12 bases. Unmatched junction bases numbered 9, after V lost 3 bases and J lost 1 base. The CDR3 is 18 residues long. Germline CDR1 and CDR2: MGHRA and YSYEKL. CDR3 coding DNA: TGCGCCAGCAGCCAGGTGCCCACGGGACAGGGGGCCCAAGAGACCCAGTACTTC. Translated: CASSQVPTGQGAQETQYF.

Only a few counts were recorded for this clonotype. This chain joins TRBV20-1 and TRBJ2-1; 9 bases line up with TRBD2. The V gene end was trimmed by 5 bases and the J gene end by 6 bases; junction bases not matched to a gene: 8. Germline V gene data show CDR1 as DFQATT and CDR2 as SNEGSKA (reference sequence). There are 14 residues in the CDR3. The DNA for the CDR3 is TGCAGTGCTGGTCAGCGGGGGGTAGCCAATGAGCAGTTCTTC. This sequence encodes CSAGQRGVANEQFF.

This clonotype came up a few times. This CDR3 is CSASSFSRGALANYGYTF. The CDR3 coding sequence is TGCAGTGCTAGTAGTTTTAGTAGGGGGGCCCTAGCTAACTATGGCTACACCTTC. This rearrangement joins TRBV20-1 to TRBJ1-2; tentatively, D is TRBD1 (6 bases). This CDR3 has 18 amino acids. Germline assignment: CDR1 DFQATT and CDR2 SNEGSKA (reference sequence). V dropped 3 bases and J dropped 0 bases, with 23 bases sitting between them.

This clonotype appeared a single time. The chain uses TRBV19 and TRBJ2-3; D remains ambiguous. CDR3 size: 14 residues. V was trimmed by 4 bases and J by 0 bases, leaving 8 bases between them. Germline lookup yields CDR1 LNHDA and CDR2 SQIVND (reference sequence). CDR3 protein: CASSKRSSTDTQYF. In nucleotides, the CDR3 is TGTGCCAGTAGTAAACGCTCTAGCACAGATACGCAGTATTTT.